These T cell receptor beta chains were read from a single sample in a study of OX40 agonist ivuxolimab in advanced cancers. Assay used: immunoSEQ multiplex PCR; TCRdb lists only in-frame clones, some missing. The sample lists 30,000 to 40,000 clones; 89% were seen once. The input for sequencing was CD4+ or CD8+ T cells sorted from blood, taken in a trial of the OX40 agonist ivuxolimab. Receptors were obtained from an adult with an advanced solid tumor such as melanoma, head and neck, liver or kidney cancer. CDR3s include the opening cysteine and the closing phenylalanine or tryptophan. D genes are given only for firm matches. Expanded clones get a size class; other rows say once, few or many, or leave the size out.

v_gene,abundance,d_gene,j_gene,CDR3aa,CDR3nt
TRBV6-5,medium-sized,TRBD2,TRBJ2-7,CASSAGTSGYEQYF,TGTGCCAGCAGTGCCGGGACTAGCGGCTACGAGCAGTACTTC
TRBV30,once,TRBD2,TRBJ2-1,CAWSTGLAGVYNEQFF,TGTGCCTGGAGTACCGGACTAGCGGGAGTATACAATGAGCAGTTCTTC
TRBV20-1,-,-,TRBJ2-7,CSAREASEQYF,TGCAGTGCTAGAGAGGCTAGCGAGCAGTACTTC
TRBV6-1,-,-,TRBJ1-4,CASSEGRVRGVENEKLFF,TGTGCCAGCAGTGAAGGGCGAGTGAGAGGAGTAGAGAATGAAAAACTGTTTTTT
TRBV27,medium-sized,-,TRBJ1-4,CASGPTATNEKLFF,TGTGCCAGCGGTCCGACGGCAACTAATGAAAAACTGTTTTTT
TRBV2,-,TRBD1,TRBJ2-3,CASSIGQGEADTQYF,TGTGCCAGCAGCATTGGACAGGGGGAGGCAGATACGCAGTATTTT
TRBV7-9,-,-,TRBJ2-7,CASSLSTANAYEQYF,TGTGCCAGCAGCTTAAGTACCGCCAATGCCTACGAGCAGTACTTC
TRBV19,-,-,TRBJ1-2,CASSRDKAYGYTF,TGTGCCAGTAGTCGCGACAAAGCCTATGGCTACACCTTC
TRBV19,-,-,TRBJ2-7,CASSIMGPSYEQYF,TGTGCCAGTAGTATAATGGGGCCCTCCTACGAGCAGTACTTC
TRBV27,-,TRBD1,TRBJ1-1,CASSTLQGAKAEAFF,TGTGCCAGCAGTACACTACAGGGGGCAAAGGCTGAAGCTTTCTTT
TRBV7-9,-,TRBD1,TRBJ1-2,CASRLGDSANSYTF,TGTGCCAGCAGGTTAGGGGACAGCGCTAATAGCTACACCTTC
TRBV9,-,-,TRBJ1-1,CASSVAGFTTEAFF,TGTGCCAGCAGCGTAGCTGGGTTTACGACTGAAGCTTTCTTT
TRBV29-1,once,-,TRBJ2-3,CSVAGTDVTINTDTQYF,TGCAGCGTCGCCGGGACGGACGTAACCATTAACACAGATACGCAGTATTTT
TRBV10-2,-,-,TRBJ1-5,CASSPTDTNQPQHF,TGCGCCAGCAGTCCGACAGACACAAATCAGCCCCAGCATTTT
TRBV6-5,-,-,TRBJ2-3,CASSLGVTSTDTQYF,TGTGCCAGCAGTTTGGGGGTAACGAGCACAGATACGCAGTATTTT
TRBV7-8,-,-,TRBJ2-1,CASSFYRDPTYNEQFF,TGTGCCAGCAGCTTTTACAGGGACCCGACCTACAATGAGCAGTTCTTC
TRBV7-9,-,-,TRBJ2-7,CAGAWTLEYEQYF,TGTGCCGGGGCTTGGACCCTTGAATACGAGCAGTACTTC
TRBV9,-,TRBD1,TRBJ2-7,CASSGPGQGSSYEQYF,TGTGCCAGCAGCGGACCGGGACAGGGGAGCTCCTACGAGCAGTACTTC
TRBV27,-,-,TRBJ2-1,CASSLSNGRSYNEQFF,TGTGCCAGCAGTCTCTCTAACGGGAGATCCTACAATGAGCAGTTCTTC
TRBV30,few,TRBD1,TRBJ1-2,CAWSVEGQVLPARGYTF,TGTGCCTGGAGTGTAGAGGGACAGGTTCTTCCGGCGAGAGGCTACACCTTC
TRBV4-1,-,-,TRBJ2-7,CASRLDRNSYEQYF,TGCGCCAGCAGACTGGACAGAAATTCCTACGAGCAGTACTTC
TRBV5-1,-,TRBD2,TRBJ2-7,CASSLEREYYEQYF,TGCGCCAGCAGCTTGGAGCGGGAATACTACGAGCAGTACTTC
TRBV7-6,-,-,TRBJ1-4,CASSLAQVEVRGNEKLFF,TGTGCCAGCAGCTTAGCGCAGGTGGAGGTTCGAGGGAATGAAAAACTGTTTTTT
TRBV6-1,-,TRBD1,TRBJ2-2,CASSRGHTGELFF,TGTGCCAGCAGCAGGGGGCACACCGGGGAGCTGTTTTTT
TRBV9,-,-,TRBJ2-1,CASSVPGGLFF,TGTGCCAGCAGCGTCCCTGGGGGACTGTTCTTC
TRBV2,-,TRBD1,TRBJ2-1,CAIRGQVDNEQFF,TGTGCCATTCGGGGACAGGTTGACAATGAGCAGTTCTTC
TRBV9,-,-,TRBJ2-1,CASSVAVALNEQFF,TGTGCCAGCAGCGTAGCTGTCGCCTTGAATGAGCAGTTCTTC
TRBV19,-,-,TRBJ1-5,CASSSATRGYQPQHF,TGTGCCAGTAGTAGTGCCACCAGAGGGTATCAGCCCCAGCATTTT
TRBV21-1,-,-,TRBJ2-3,CASSPLAWYGYYTQYF,TGTGCCAGCAGCCCCCTAGCTTGGTATGGGTACTATACGCAGTATTTT
TRBV19,-,TRBD1,TRBJ1-5,CASNTGDWVNQPQHF,TGTGCCAGTAACACAGGGGACTGGGTCAATCAGCCCCAGCATTTT
TRBV27,-,-,TRBJ1-2,CASYTVHEGYTF,TGTGCCAGCTACACTGTCCATGAGGGCTACACCTTC
TRBV5-4,-,-,TRBJ2-6,CASSPGRGANVLTF,TGTGCCAGCAGCCCGGGGAGAGGGGCCAACGTCCTGACTTTC
TRBV27,-,-,TRBJ1-2,CASSQGRNYGYTF,TGTGCCAGCAGCCAGGGCAGAAACTATGGCTACACCTTC